This T cell receptor (beta chain) was obtained from a study of beta chain features in type 1 diabetes. Broader study findings: Among patients, naive, central memory and Treg TCRB repertoires appeared more similar than among healthy donors. Insertions at VDJ junctions were less frequent in type 1 diabetes patients. These patients also deleted more nucleotides at the same junctions. For Type 1 diabetes patients, all four CD4+ subsets carried TCRB CDR3s that were moderately but significantly shorter.

Germline CDR1 is SNHLY and CDR2 is FYNNEI. The CDR3 has 15 amino acids. The V gene end was trimmed by 2 bases and the J gene end by 7 bases; junction bases not matched to a gene: 6. Comments on this clone: Its specificity is not known.

Isolated RNA was reverse transcribed in full, so expressed TCRB transcripts were sequenced. TCRdb's copy holds only in-frame clones and misses some; the assay was immunoSEQ multiplex PCR. Counted here are approximately 280,000 clones, approximately 16% occurring once; the ten biggest clones make up more than 0.015%. The sample consisted of naive CD4+ T cells from blood. J is TRBJ2-3 and V is TRBV2, with 10 positions matching TRBD2. The clonotype comes from a young man with type 1 diabetes. The CDR3 region is CASSERLAGVYTQYF. The CDR3 DNA is TGTGCCAGCAGTGAAAGACTAGCGGGCGTCTATACGCAGTATTTT.